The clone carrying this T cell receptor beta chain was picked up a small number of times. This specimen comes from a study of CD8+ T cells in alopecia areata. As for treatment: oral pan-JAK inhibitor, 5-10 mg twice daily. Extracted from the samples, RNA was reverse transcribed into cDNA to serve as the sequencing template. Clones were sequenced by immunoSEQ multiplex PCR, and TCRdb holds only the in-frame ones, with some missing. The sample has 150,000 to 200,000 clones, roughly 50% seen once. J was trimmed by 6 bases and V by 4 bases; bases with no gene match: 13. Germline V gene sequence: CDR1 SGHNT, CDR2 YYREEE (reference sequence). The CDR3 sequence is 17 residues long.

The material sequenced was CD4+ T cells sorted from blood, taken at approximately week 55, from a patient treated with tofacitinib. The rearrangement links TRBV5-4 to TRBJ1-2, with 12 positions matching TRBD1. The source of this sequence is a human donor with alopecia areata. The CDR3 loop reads CASSTTAGTGGVDGYTF. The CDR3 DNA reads TGTGCCAGCAGCACAACAGCCGGGACAGGGGGCGTGGATGGCTACACCTTC.